This TCR beta chain was identified during a study of T-cell reconstitution after alpha-beta-depleted transplantation in children. Notes on this clonotype: Its antigen remains unidentified.

Molecular barcoding with unique molecular identifiers was used for the TCRbeta library. TCRdb re-called the PCR reads with MiXCR, one entry per CDR3 protein. Of just over 950,000 distinct CDR3 sequences in the sample, about 29% were seen once. Study results and caveats: T cells produced anew were the main source of T-cell counts and diversity one year after transplant. As was reported, about two months after transplant, alpha-beta T cells came from several hundred expanded graft clones.

The CDR3 length is 15 residues. V was clipped by 6 bases and J by 0 bases; unmatched bases: 8. From germline, CDR1 is DFQATT and CDR2 SNEGSKA (reference sequence). This specimen was PBMCs, mostly from graft donor cells, taken 360 days after TCRalphabeta/CD19-depleted stem cell transplant. The origin of this receptor is a boy in the first two years of life who had a stem cell transplant for SCID, so the T cells may come from the graft donor. The J gene is TRBJ2-4, the V gene TRBV20-1; TRBD1 matches at 7 bases. The chain's CDR3 is CSASRDSLAKNIQYF. The CDR3 DNA reads as TGCAGTGCGAGCCGGGACAGCCTAGCCAAAAACATTCAGTACTTC.